The rows below give T cell receptor beta chains drawn from one sample of a study of blood T cell repertoires in COVID-19. The assay was immunoSEQ multiplex PCR, and TCRdb's table has in-frame clones only and misses some. The sample has fewer than 80,000 clones; more than 60% are singletons. Input material: peripheral blood. These receptor sequences come from a man in his sixties with acute or convalescent COVID-19. The CDR3 runs from the conserved cysteine through the conserved F or W. D genes are given only for firm matches. A clone size is listed for some rows: how often the clone was seen (once, few, many), or a class if it is expanded.

v_call	j_call	d_call	clone_size	cdr3_nt	cdr3_aa
TRBV28	TRBJ1-1	.	.	TGTGCCAGCAGTCCACAAATCGACAGTAACACTGAAGCTTTCTTT	CASSPQIDSNTEAFF
TRBV18	TRBJ1-3	.	.	TGTGCCAGCTCACCCCCAAACTCTGGAAACACCATATATTTT	CASSPPNSGNTIYF
TRBV23-1	TRBJ2-7	.	many	TGCGCCAGCTGTGCACTCCCCTCGGGCGAGCAGTACTTC	CASCALPSGEQYF
TRBV7-3	TRBJ1-1	.	.	TGTGCCAGCAGCGAGAACAGGGTTAACACTGAAGCTTTCTTT	CASSENRVNTEAFF
TRBV9	TRBJ2-1	.	.	TGTGCCAGCAGCTTCCGACACTCCAATGAGCAGTTCTTC	CASSFRHSNEQFF
TRBV29-1	TRBJ1-2	TRBD1	few	TGCAGCGTAGCCGGGACAGAAGTTTATGGCTACACCTTC	CSVAGTEVYGYTF
TRBV7-3	TRBJ2-5	.	.	TGTGCCAGCAGCCCAAACCCAGGAACCGAAGAGACCCAGTACTTC	CASSPNPGTEETQYF
TRBV28	TRBJ2-4	TRBD2	.	TGTGCCAGCAGTTTTGCGGGAGCCGGAAACATTCAGTACTTC	CASSFAGAGNIQYF
TRBV24-1	TRBJ2-1	.	few	TGTGCCACCAGTGATTTGAAGACTACCTACAATGAGCAGTTCTTC	CATSDLKTTYNEQFF
TRBV3-1/TRBV3-2	TRBJ1-3	.	.	TGTGCCAGCAGCCAAGACGCGACAGTAGGAAACACCATATATTTT	CASSQDATVGNTIYF
TRBV5-5	TRBJ2-1	.	.	TGTGCCAGCAGCTTGTACGGGAGCTCCTACAATGAGCAGTTCTTC	CASSLYGSSYNEQFF
TRBV4-1	TRBJ2-1	.	once	TGCGCCAGCAGCCAGGGAGGTAGCTCCTACAATGAGCAGTTCTTC	CASSQGGSSYNEQFF
TRBV19	TRBJ2-7	TRBD1	.	TGTGCCAGTAGCCGGGACAGGGATGACGAGCAGTACTTC	CASSRDRDDEQYF
TRBV5-1	TRBJ1-2	TRBD1	.	TGCGCCAGCAGCCCTACTGACAGGGTCGATGGCTACACCTTC	CASSPTDRVDGYTF
TRBV19	TRBJ1-2	.	.	TGTGCCAGTAGTCTTCAGGGTGATCAGGACTATGGCTACACCTTC	CASSLQGDQDYGYTF
TRBV28	TRBJ2-7	.	many	TGTGCCAGCAGTTTGGCAGGGATCGAGCAGTACTTC	CASSLAGIEQYF
TRBV10-1	TRBJ1-2	.	.	TGCGCCAGCAGTGAGGGGGGCGGCTATGGCTACACCTTC	CASSEGGGYGYTF
TRBV19	TRBJ1-5	TRBD1	few	TGTGCCAGTAAGGGACAGGGACCGAATAATCAGCCCCAGCATTTT	CASKGQGPNNQPQHF
TRBV29-1	TRBJ2-1	.	.	TGCAGCGGAGTGGGACTCGCCCCCGGTGAGCAGTTCTTC	CSGVGLAPGEQFF
TRBV2	TRBJ1-3	TRBD1	.	TGTGCCAGCAGAAGAGACAGGGATTCAGACACCATATATTTT	CASRRDRDSDTIYF
TRBV30	TRBJ2-7	TRBD2	.	TGTGCCTGGAGTGTAGCGGGAGGGGGGGAGCAGTACTTC	CAWSVAGGGEQYF
TRBV19	TRBJ1-3	.	few	TGTGCCAGTAGTCCGCGGGCCGTGAGTGGAAACACCATATATTTT	CASSPRAVSGNTIYF